Listed below are T cell receptor beta chains from one sample, sequenced in a study of cytomegalovirus exposure and HLA in healthy donors. Data came from immunoSEQ multiplex PCR; TCRdb stores just in-frame clones and leaves some out. The data hold 250,000 to 400,000 clones, with roughly 90% observed a single time. The source material was PBMCs. These receptors were collected from a man in his thirties or forties in good health and CMV-seronegative. Each CDR3 is given with its conserved first and last residue. D genes are given only for firm matches. Not every row has a clone size; where given, it reads once, few, many or a size class.

>TRBD2|15|TRBJ2-5|-|TRBV7-2
CASSLGGRTEETQYF
TGTGCCAGCAGCTTAGGCGGGAGGACCGAAGAGACCCAGTACTTC
>-|15|TRBJ1-3|once|TRBV27
CASSLGQGPGNTIYF
TGTGCCAGCAGTTTAGGCCAGGGTCCAGGAAACACCATATATTTT
>-|13|TRBJ1-5|-|TRBV19
CATRGAGRQPQHF
TGTGCCACAAGAGGAGCAGGGAGGCAGCCCCAGCATTTT
>-|17|TRBJ2-1|-|TRBV7-9
CASSLGVFTEAGNEQFF
TGTGCCAGCAGCTTAGGGGTTTTTACAGAAGCCGGTAATGAGCAGTTCTTC
>-|13|TRBJ1-1|-|TRBV19
CASTGSRGTEAFF
TGTGCCAGTACGGGATCCCGGGGCACTGAAGCTTTCTTT
>TRBD1|14|TRBJ1-4|-|TRBV27
CASRTTGENEKLFF
TGTGCCAGCAGAACCACAGGGGAGAATGAAAAACTGTTTTTT
>TRBD1|15|TRBJ1-2|few|TRBV5-4
CASSQKDRGNYGYTF
TGTGCCAGCAGCCAAAAGGACAGGGGAAACTATGGCTACACCTTC
>TRBD1|15|TRBJ1-6|-|TRBV4-1
CASSQDGTANSPLHF
TGCGCCAGCAGCCAAGATGGGACAGCAAATTCACCCCTCCACTTT
>TRBD1|18|TRBJ1-6|-|TRBV2
CASSPPGQGGTYNSPLHF
TGTGCCAGCAGTCCTCCGGGACAGGGGGGGACCTATAATTCACCCCTCCACTTT
>TRBD2|16|TRBJ2-7|-|TRBV11-2
CASSSPGTRSSYEQYF
TGTGCCAGCAGCTCGCCCGGGACTAGGAGCTCCTACGAGCAGTACTTC
>TRBD1|16|TRBJ1-2|-|TRBV5-5
CASSRAGQGSNYGYTF
TGTGCCAGCAGCCGGGCGGGACAGGGTTCTAACTATGGCTACACCTTC
>-|15|TRBJ1-5|-|TRBV18
CASSTDFPARQPQHF
TGTGCCAGCTCAACGGACTTTCCCGCCCGCCAGCCCCAGCATTTT
>TRBD2|14|TRBJ2-5|-|TRBV2
CASSDPGLAETQYF
TGTGCCAGCAGTGACCCGGGACTAGCAGAGACCCAGTACTTC